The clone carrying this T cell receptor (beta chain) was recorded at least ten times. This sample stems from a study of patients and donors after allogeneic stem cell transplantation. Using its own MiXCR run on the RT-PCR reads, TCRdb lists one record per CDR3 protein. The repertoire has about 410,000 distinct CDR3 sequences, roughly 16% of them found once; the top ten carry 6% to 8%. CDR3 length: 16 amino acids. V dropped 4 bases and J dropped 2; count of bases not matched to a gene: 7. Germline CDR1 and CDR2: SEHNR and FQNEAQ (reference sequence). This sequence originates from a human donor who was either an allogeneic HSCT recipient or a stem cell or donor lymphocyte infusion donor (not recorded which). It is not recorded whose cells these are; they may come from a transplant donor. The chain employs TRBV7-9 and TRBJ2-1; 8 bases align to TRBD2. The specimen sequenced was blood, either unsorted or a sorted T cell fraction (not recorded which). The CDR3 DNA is TGTGCCAGCAGCTCCGGGACTAGTGGCGCCTACAATGAGCAGTTCTTC. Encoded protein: CASSSGTSGAYNEQFF.